This T cell receptor (beta chain) is drawn from a study of cytomegalovirus exposure and HLA in healthy donors. Study outcomes and limitations: Researchers counted roughly 150 TCR beta chains as cytomegalovirus-associated.

Comments on this clone: Antigen unknown.

Germline values: CDR1 SGHDT, CDR2 YYEEEE. Between the trimmed V and J ends, which lost 1 base and 6 bases, there was a span of 11 bases. CDR3 length: 14 residues. In the PCR, 60 Vbeta and 13 Jbeta primers were used. Method: immunoSEQ multiplex PCR; TCRdb's copy keeps in-frame clones and lacks some. The listing contains under 90,000 clones. Sequencing was done on a sample of PBMCs. This chain connects TRBV5-6 to TRBJ1-5, with D perhaps TRBD1 (5 bases). This sequence was found in a female donor in good health and CMV-seropositive. Written as DNA, the CDR3 is TGTGCCAGCAGCTTGAGGGGCCAAGGTCAGCCCCAGCATTTT. Its protein is CASSLRGQGQPQHF.